This T cell receptor beta chain was retrieved from a study of vaccination effects on CD4 cells after COVID-19. Before sequencing, viral peptide pools were used by the ViraFEST assay to expand antigen-specific CD4+ T cells. Around day 10 of culture, CD4+ T cells were separated out. Testing of the vaccine recipients showed negative nucleocapsid antibodies and no prior SARS-CoV-2 infection. A few million PBMC were placed in each well, which was supplemented with 10 IU/ml IL-2 and approximately 9.2 ug/ml peptides. IL-2 medium took the place of half the medium on both days 3 and 7. Findings and limits, study-wide: In healthy vaccinees, only 1 of 255 vaccine-induced clones cross-reacted with common cold coronaviruses.

The protocol was immunoSEQ multiplex PCR, while the TCRdb copy is restricted to in-frame clones and leaves out a portion. Seen here are some 22,000 clones, around two thirds observed once, and the top ten hold around 12%. The CDR3 covers 18 residues. Trimming took 3 bases from V and 1 from J; bases not matched to a gene: 14. Per germline, CDR1 SNHLY and CDR2 FYNNEI. Comments on this clone: Its matching antigen is unknown.

This clonotype was obtained from a human donor who received a COVID-19 vaccine. The source material was CD4+ T cells from PBMCs cultured with HCoV-OC43 spike peptides, sampled before COVID-19 vaccination. As for subset: HCoV-OC43 spike overlapping peptide pool stimulation. The chain couples TRBV2 to TRBJ2-5; 7 nucleotides match TRBD2. The CDR3 DNA follows: TGTGCCAGCAGTGAGCCAATGTTCTTAGCGGGCGTCCAAGAGACCCAGTACTTC. Its protein is CASSEPMFLAGVQETQYF.